The 5 T cell receptor beta chains below were found in one sample sequenced in a study of blood T cell repertoires in COVID-19. This table comes from immunoSEQ multiplex PCR, and its TCRdb copy is limited to in-frame clones, with some not included. The sample yields more than 60,000 clones, around 80% seen once. The sequenced sample consisted of peripheral blood. The receptors shown here come from a woman of 80 years or more with acute or convalescent COVID-19.

This clone was seen a single time. V usage is TRBV9 and J usage is TRBJ1-2; possibly TRBD1 for D (6 bases). Trimming stripped 4 bases from V and 8 bases from J, with 12 bases between. The CDR3 contains 12 residues. Germline values: CDR1 SGDLS, CDR2 YYNGEE. The CDR3 loop reads CASSIYRDGYTF. The CDR3 region has the DNA TGTGCCAGCAGCATCTACAGGGACGGCTACACCTTC.

CDR3 sequence (DNA): TGTGCCAGCAGTTGGTGGGACAAACCCGGGCCAGGTGAAAAACTGTTTTTT. It encodes CASSWWDKPGPGEKLFF. V and J are TRBV28 and TRBJ1-4, with D perhaps matching TRBD1 (6 bases). Per the germline V gene, CDR1 is MDHEN and CDR2 is SYDVKM. Trimming removed 4 bases at V and 7 bases at J, with 22 bases between. The length of the CDR3 is 17 residues. Filled out from reference TRBV28 and TRBJ1-4, the complete variable domain reads DVKVTQSSRYLVKRTGEKVFLECVQDMDHENMFWYRQDPGLGLRLIYFSYDVKMKEKGDIPEGYSVSREKKERFSLILESASTNQTSMYLCASSWWDKPGPGEKLFFGSGTQLSVL.

J is TRBJ2-1 and V is TRBV7-8, with D possibly matching TRBD2 (5 bases). CDR1 SGHVS and CDR2 FQNEAQ come from the germline V gene. The V end was cut by 5 bases, the J end by 3 bases, with 14 bases between. This CDR3 comprises 15 residues. In DNA form, the CDR3 reads TGTGCCAGCAGCCCGGACTTGAAGGTCTACAATGAGCAGTTCTTC. Translation: CASSPDLKVYNEQFF.

A few counts support this clone. The chain couples TRBV28 to TRBJ1-2; D uncertain. The V gene's germline CDR1 is MDHEN and CDR2 SYDVKM. Trimming shortened V by 2 bases and J by 2 bases, and 6 bases separated the two germline ends. The CDR3 covers 13 residues. CDR3 nucleotide sequence: TGTGCCAGCAGTTTAGCAGGAAACTATGGCTACACCTTC. It yields the protein CASSLAGNYGYTF.

J is TRBJ2-6 and V is TRBV28; no definite D call. Per germline, CDR1 MDHEN and CDR2 SYDVKM. The ends were cut back, 3 bases at V and 0 bases at J, with 6 bases in the middle. This CDR3 spans 15 amino acids. The CDR3 sequence is CASSLASSGANVLTF. The CDR3, as DNA: TGTGCCAGCAGTTTGGCCAGCTCTGGGGCCAACGTCCTGACTTTC.